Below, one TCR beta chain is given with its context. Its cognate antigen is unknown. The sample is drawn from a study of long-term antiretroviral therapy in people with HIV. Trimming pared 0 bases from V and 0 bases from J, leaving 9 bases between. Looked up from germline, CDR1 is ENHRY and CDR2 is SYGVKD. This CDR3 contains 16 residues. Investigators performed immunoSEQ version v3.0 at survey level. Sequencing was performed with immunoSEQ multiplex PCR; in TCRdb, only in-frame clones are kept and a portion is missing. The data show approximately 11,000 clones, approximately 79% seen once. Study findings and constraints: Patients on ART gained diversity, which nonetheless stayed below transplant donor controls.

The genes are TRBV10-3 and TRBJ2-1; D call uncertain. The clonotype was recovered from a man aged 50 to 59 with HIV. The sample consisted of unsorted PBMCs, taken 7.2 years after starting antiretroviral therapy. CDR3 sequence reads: CAISESTASSYNEQFF. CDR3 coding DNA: TGTGCCATCAGTGAGTCGACGGCTAGCTCCTACAATGAGCAGTTCTTC.